This T cell receptor beta chain appears in the sequencing data of a study of shared clonotypes between healthy human individuals. Data came from immunoSEQ multiplex PCR; TCRdb stores just in-frame clones and leaves some out. The table lists 2.3 million or so clones, just over 90% of them singletons. CDR1 and CDR2 (germline): LGHNT, FRNRAP. CDR3 length: 13 amino acids. V shed 6 bases and J shed 0 bases, with 7 bases lying between them. This TCR was sampled from a young man in good health. Some clones in this sample may be carry-over from other donors' samples. The sample was naive CD4+ T cells from PBMCs. Specified subset: CD45RA+ positively selected. J is TRBJ2-3 and V is TRBV12-5; D unresolved. The CDR3 is CASGDKSTDTQYF. CDR3 DNA: TGTGCTAGTGGGGATAAAAGCACAGATACGCAGTATTTT.